This TCR beta chain was recorded in a study of OX40 agonist ivuxolimab in advanced cancers. Some background on the complete study: Ivuxolimab was a fully human IgG2 agonistic monoclonal antibody targeting the costimulatory receptor OX40 (CD134). Partial responses occurred in three dose-escalation patients, of whom one had hepatocellular carcinoma and two had cutaneous melanoma. Intravenous ivuxolimab was administered to patients every 2 weeks at six dose levels: 0.01, 0.1, 0.3, 1.5, 3 and 10 mg/kg. The paper describes the monotherapy dose-escalation part (N = 52 patients) of the phase I trial of ivuxolimab. The point of sequencing TCRbeta in the periphery was to test whether ivuxolimab changed TCR sequence diversity and drove clonal T-cell expansion. A male proportion of almost 85% and a mean age of 60 years, ranging from roughly 23 to 85, were recorded for the dose-escalation cohort. Of the approximately 50 dose-escalation patients, hepatocellular carcinoma was present in roughly 19, melanoma in approximately 15, renal cell carcinoma in 9 and head and neck cancer in 9. Prior anti-PD-1, anti-PD-L1 or anti-CTLA-4 therapy was permitted, and checkpoint inhibitors had been received by about two fifths of dose-escalation patients.

Compared with germline, V lacks 0 bases and J lacks 3 bases; bases without a gene match: 11. The CDR3 contains 19 residues, cysteine and phenylalanine counted. Of the read, only the CDR3 DNA is kept; its 57 bases are in frame from base 1. CDR1 LGHNA and CDR2 YSLEER are derived from the germline V gene. Paper-wide results and their limitations: At doses of 0.1 to 3.0 mg/kg, clonal expansion of both CD4+ and CD8+ blood T cells was observed from baseline to week 6. The antigen specificity of the clonally expanded peripheral T cells was not determined. Partial responders in the 0.1-3.0 mg/kg groups had among the lowest normalized peripheral clonal expansion, especially among CD8+ T cells. Low levels of normalized T-cell clonal expansion were also seen in some patients who did not respond. After ivuxolimab, CD8+ T cells had more expanded clones than CD4+ T cells on average.

On this clone itself: What this receptor recognizes is not known. The input lacks base qualities; no much larger clone sits a single base away.

Genomic DNA was extracted from sorted cells for sequencing of the TCRbeta CDR3 region. TCRbeta CDR3 regions were sequenced using the immunoSEQ Assay. This is the immuneACCESS table as TCRdb keeps it, with only in-frame sequences that have V and J called. A part of the clones is gone; compared with another copy, unresolved V genes explain less than half, and the rest is unexplained. The sample contains roughly 55,000 clones, about 90% of them found a single time. Roughly 13% of the sample lies in the top ten. Patients with autoimmune disease history or receiving systemic immunosuppression were excluded from the trial. In every dose cohort, peripheral blood was drawn for TCR sequencing at baseline, cycle 4 day 1, and cycle 7 day 1. Samples were obtained from an open-label, multicenter, first-in-human phase I dose-escalation trial of ivuxolimab. Adults with locally advanced or metastatic melanoma, renal cell carcinoma, hepatocellular carcinoma or head and neck squamous cell carcinoma were enrolled in the trial. Before TCR sequencing, CD4+ and CD8+ T cells were separately sorted from peripheral blood.

Recombination connected TRBV4-3 to TRBJ2-2; a stretch of 9 junction bases matches TRBD2. Source: CD4+ or CD8+ T cells sorted from blood, taken in a trial of the OX40 agonist ivuxolimab. This sequence originates from an adult with an advanced solid tumor such as melanoma, head and neck, liver or kidney cancer. In nucleotides, the sequence is TGCGCCAGCAGCCAAGATAGGGGCGGGGGGGCGTATTACACCGGGGAGCTGTTTTTT. Translated, it gives CASSQDRGGGAYYTGELFF.